The 20 T cell receptor beta chains reported below all come from one sample, sequenced in a study of T cells in Graves' hyperthyroidism and ophthalmopathy. The source material, RNA transcripts, was used to amplify TCR beta CDR3 regions. HTBI primers were the set used in a first-round RT-PCR of the TCR CDR3. In TCRdb, the multiplex PCR reads were re-called with MiXCR into one record per CDR3 protein. Of around 600,000 distinct CDR3 sequences detected, more than 13% appear once; the ten largest clones hold approximately 6.4%. The sample taken for sequencing was blood. Receptor source: a woman between 18 and 29 years old with Graves' ophthalmopathy.

This chain links TRBV6-1 with TRBJ1-1; D gene unclear. The CDR3 is 13 residues long. The germline V gene encodes CDR1 MNHNS and CDR2 SASEGT. Trimming stripped 7 bases from V and 0 bases from J, with 9 bases between. The CDR3: CASTPWVNTEAFF. DNA of the CDR3: TGTGCCAGCACCCCTTGGGTGAACACTGAAGCTTTCTTT.

This clonotype was recorded once. The CDR3 reads CASTPQGPLAKNIQYF. As DNA, the CDR3 is TGTGCCAGCACTCCACAGGGGCCTCTAGCCAAAAACATTCAGTACTTC. This rearrangement joins TRBV5-5 to TRBJ2-4; TRBD1 matches 7 bases. CDR1 and CDR2 (germline): SGHKS, YYEKEE (reference sequence). Germline trimming cut 6 bases from V and 0 bases from J; bases unmatched to any gene: 9. The length of the CDR3 is 16 residues.

This clonotype was detected a few times. The chain has TRBV7-2 and TRBJ1-4; D is unclear. The CDR3 is 15 residues long. The germline CDR1 and CDR2 sequences are SGHTA and FQGNSA. V shed 0 bases and J shed 8 bases, with 13 bases lying between them. The CDR3 sequence: CASSLAPDLLEKLFF. In DNA, the CDR3 is TGTGCCAGCAGCTTAGCGCCGGATTTGTTAGAAAAACTGTTTTTT.

There are a few counts of this clonotype. This chain joins TRBV28 and TRBJ1-5; D unclear. The CDR3 totals 17 residues. The ends were cut back, 0 bases at V and 4 bases at J, with 16 bases in the middle. CDR1 MDHEN and CDR2 SYDVKM come from the germline V gene. CDR3 amino acids: CASSLWEVRVGNQPQHF. CDR3 bases: TGTGCCAGCAGTTTATGGGAGGTTAGGGTGGGTAATCAGCCCCAGCATTTT.

This clonotype was counted many times. J is TRBJ2-7 and V is TRBV27, with 8 bases matching TRBD2. CDR1 MNHEY and CDR2 SMNVEV come from the germline V gene (reference sequence). This CDR3 is built from 16 residues. V shed 8 bases and J 2 bases; nucleotides not matched to a gene: 14. The CDR3: CASLGSGMGSPYEQYF. CDR3 nucleotides: TGTGCCAGCCTCGGTAGCGGGATGGGTAGCCCCTACGAGCAGTACTTC.

This clonotype was observed many times. This CDR3 is CASSSRVGRGPSYEQYF. In DNA, the CDR3 is TGTGCCAGCAGTTCTAGGGTCGGCAGGGGGCCATCCTACGAGCAGTACTTC. The chain uses TRBV27 and TRBJ2-7; 8 bases map to TRBD1. V gave up 4 bases and J gave up 1 base; unmatched junction bases: 12. CDR1 is MNHEY, CDR2 SMNVEV, per germline (reference sequence). The CDR3 spans 17 residues.

The chain carries TRBV6-2 or TRBV6-3 and TRBJ2-7; 9 positions match TRBD2. The CDR3 loop spans 14 amino acids. CDR1 and CDR2 from the germline V gene are MNHEY and SVGEGT. V gave up 6 bases and J gave up 0 bases; unmatched junction bases: 3. The DNA of the CDR3 is TGTGCCAGCAGCGCGGGGGGGAGCTCCTACGAGCAGTACTTC. It codes for CASSAGGSSYEQYF.

This clonotype was detected a few times. Relative to the germline gene, one junction end is altered; a read error may explain this. V gene TRBV7-7 combines with J gene TRBJ2-7; possible D gene TRBD1, 6 bases. The CDR3 has 15 residues. Germline lookup yields CDR1 SSHAT and CDR2 FNYEAQ (reference sequence). The CDR3 DNA sequence: TGTGCTAGCAGCCCTATCTCGGACAGAATCTACGAGCAGTACTTC. This codes for CASSPISDRIYEQYF.

This clonotype was seen ten or more times. V and J are TRBV28 and TRBJ2-1; 7 positions match TRBD2. Germline CDR1 MDHEN, CDR2 SYDVKM. This CDR3 is 15 amino acids long. Trimming took 6 bases from V and 5 from J; bases not matched to a gene: 10. In nucleotides, the CDR3 is TGTGCCAGCAGCCGCACTAGCGCAGGGAACAATGAGCAGTTCTTC. Amino acids: CASSRTSAGNNEQFF.

This clonotype occurred once. This clone may be a read error of a much larger clone one base away. The chain carries TRBV10-3 and TRBJ2-3; unclear D gene. The CDR3 runs to 14 residues. Germline CDR1 and CDR2: ENHRY and SYGVKD. V shed 4 bases and J shed 1 base, with 9 bases lying between them. CDR3 in amino acids: CAISVGVGTDTQYF. The CDR3 region has the DNA TGTGCCATCAGTGTAGGCGTGGGCACAGATACGCAGTATTTT.

This clonotype was counted only a few times. This chain uses TRBV4-1 with TRBJ2-3; 8 nucleotides agree with TRBD2. This CDR3 comprises 17 residues. Germline assignment: CDR1 MGHRA and CDR2 YSYEKL. V shed 4 bases, J shed 4 bases, and the junction held 13 bases outside the gene matches. The CDR3, as DNA: TGCGCCAGCAGCCCCGGACTAGCCGAAGCCCTACCAGATACGCAGTATTTT. Its protein product is CASSPGLAEALPDTQYF.

This clonotype was recorded many times. The chain carries TRBV7-2 and TRBJ2-7; D possibly uses TRBD1 or TRBD2 (5 bases each). The CDR3 spans 15 residues. The germline V gene encodes CDR1 SGHTA and CDR2 FQGNSA. V lost 5 bases and J 6 bases, leaving 20 bases between the germline ends. The CDR3 region is CASSPFGDPAAEQYF. The CDR3 coding sequence is TGTGCCAGCAGCCCATTCGGGGACCCGGCTGCCGAGCAGTACTTC.

This clonotype was observed at least ten times. The chain combines TRBV7-9 with TRBJ2-3; TRBD2 matches at 11 bases. The CDR3 totals 16 residues. Trimming cost V 4 bases and J 5 bases; bases outside gene matches: 8. Per the germline V gene, CDR1 is SEHNR and CDR2 is FQNEAQ (reference sequence). CDR3 sequence: CASSSRGLAVRDTQYF. The CDR3 region has the DNA TGTGCCAGCAGCTCCCGGGGACTAGCGGTCAGAGATACGCAGTATTTT.

This clonotype was counted between two and nine times. The genes are TRBV6-4 and TRBJ1-5; D might be TRBD1 (5 bases). With 6 bases removed from V and 0 bases from J, the gap between germline ends came to 18 bases. The CDR3 runs 17 residues. The germline V gene has CDR1 MRHNA and CDR2 SNTAGT. This CDR3 is CASSFGASLYSNQPQHF. In nucleotides, the CDR3 is TGTGCCAGCAGCTTCGGGGCCTCTTTGTATAGCAATCAGCCCCAGCATTTT.

This clonotype was observed many times. The V gene is TRBV28, the J gene TRBJ2-6; 7 bases fit TRBD1. Trimming took 4 bases from V and 2 from J; bases not matched to a gene: 11. Germline-derived CDR1 and CDR2 are MDHEN and SYDVKM. CDR3 length: 18 residues. The CDR3: CASSSLLRDRAGANVLTF. In DNA form, the CDR3 reads TGTGCCAGCAGTTCCCTGCTAAGGGACAGAGCTGGGGCCAACGTCCTGACTTTC.

This clonotype has a count of ten or more. The chain combines TRBV20-1 with TRBJ2-1, with D uncertain. The germline gives CDR1 DFQATT, CDR2 SNEGSKA (reference sequence). The V end lost 3 bases, the J end lost 2 bases, and 2 bases lay between the germline ends. The CDR3 runs to 11 residues. The CDR3 spells CSARPYNEQFF. The CDR3 DNA reads TGCAGTGCTAGGCCCTACAATGAGCAGTTCTTC.

This clonotype was recorded many times. The J gene is TRBJ1-5, the V gene TRBV2, with 7 bases aligning to TRBD1. Losses at the gene ends were 4 bases for V and 7 bases for J; bases not matched to a gene: 7. This CDR3 is 14 amino acids long. Germline loops: CDR1 SNHLY, CDR2 FYNNEI. The CDR3 reads CASSGTGEWQPQHF. DNA of the CDR3: TGTGCCAGCAGTGGTACAGGGGAGTGGCAGCCCCAGCATTTT.

Many counts were recorded for this clonotype. This chain connects TRBV6-5 to TRBJ2-7; TRBD2 is a possible D gene (6 bases). The CDR3 is 16 residues long. V was shortened by 0 bases and J by 3 bases, with 15 bases between the two germline ends. CDR1 and CDR2 from the germline V gene are MNHEY and SVGAGI. In nucleotides, the CDR3 is TGTGCCAGCAGTTACTCGAGGAGTGGGGGGAGCTACGAGCAGTACTTC. Encoded protein: CASSYSRSGGSYEQYF.

The J gene is TRBJ2-3, the V gene TRBV11-2; D gene uncertain. Deletions cut 3 bases from V and 5 bases from J, with 9 bases between. The V gene's germline CDR1 is SGHAT and CDR2 FQNNGV. This CDR3 contains 13 residues. DNA for the CDR3: TGTGCCAGCAGCTTCCAAAGTGGAGATACGCAGTATTTT. Residues: CASSFQSGDTQYF.

The gene calls are TRBV7-9 and TRBJ2-7; a weak D match, TRBD1 (5 bases). The length of the CDR3 is 17 residues. Per the germline V gene, CDR1 is SEHNR and CDR2 is FQNEAQ (reference sequence). Deletions cut 5 bases from V and 6 bases from J, with 26 bases between. The CDR3 protein is CASSPPAVGQGLREQYF. DNA of the CDR3: TGTGCCAGCAGCCCCCCCGCGGTTGGGCAGGGTTTACGCGAGCAGTACTTC.